Listed below are T cell receptor beta chains from one sample, sequenced in a study of CD8+ T cells in alopecia areata. Some clones are missing from TCRdb's copy, which holds only in-frame ones; the method was immunoSEQ multiplex PCR. The sample carries roughly 170,000 clones, 50% to 70% recorded once. The sequences come from CD4+ T cells sorted from blood, collected at week 0. The receptor set was obtained from a human donor with alopecia areata. CDR3s include the opening cysteine and the closing phenylalanine or tryptophan. D genes are given only for firm matches. Clone size, where shown, is once, few, many, or a class for clones that have expanded.

TRBD2	TRBV2	TRBJ2-1	-	TGTGCCAGCAAATCGGGACTAGTCAATGAGCAGTTCTTC	CASKSGLVNEQFF
-	TRBV30	TRBJ1-3	-	TGTGCCTGGGGAAACACGGGCTCTGGAAACACCATATATTTT	CAWGNTGSGNTIYF
TRBD1	TRBV19	TRBJ2-5	few	TGTGCCACTCTAGACAGGGGACAGGAGACCCAGTACTTC	CATLDRGQETQYF
-	TRBV9	TRBJ1-6	once	TGTGCCAGCAGCGTAGAGGGGAGGGGCAGTTCACCCCTCCACTTT	CASSVEGRGSSPLHF
-	TRBV29-1	TRBJ1-3	-	TGCAGCGCCGGACACTCTGACACCATATATTTT	CSAGHSDTIYF
TRBD1	TRBV4-1	TRBJ1-2	once	TGCGCCAGCAGCGCGAGAAGGGGGCAGCAATTAATCTATGGCTACACCTTC	CASSARRGQQLIYGYTF
TRBD1	TRBV10-3	TRBJ1-5	-	TGTGCCATCACCCCGGGACAGGGCTACCAGCCCCAGCATTTT	CAITPGQGYQPQHF
-	TRBV29-1	TRBJ2-5	-	TGCAGCGTTGTTCTTCGTCTGGCGTGGTTAGGGCAGGGAAGGTATCGAAGCCAAGAGACCCAGTACTTC	CSVVLRLAWLGQGRYRSQETQYF
-	TRBV29-1	TRBJ2-2	-	TGCAGCGTTCTTCTCTTAACCCAGGCGGGGACCGGGGAGCTGTTTTTT	CSVLLLTQAGTGELFF
-	TRBV7-9	TRBJ1-2	-	TGTGCCAGCAGCTCCCTGAGACTGGCAGGGGACTATGGCTACACCTTC	CASSSLRLAGDYGYTF
-	TRBV5-1	TRBJ1-1	-	TGCGCCAGCAGCTTGCCAGGGGCTGAAGCTTTCTTT	CASSLPGAEAFF
-	TRBV30	TRBJ2-7	-	TGTGCCTGGAGTCGGCCTTACGAGCAGTACTTC	CAWSRPYEQYF
-	TRBV5-1	TRBJ1-6	-	TGCGCCAGCAGCCCCCCTTCTATCGGTCGGGGGGTAACCCTCCACTTT	CASSPPSIGRGVTLHF
-	TRBV14	TRBJ2-5	-	TGTGCCAGCAGCCAACTAACCCAAGAGACCCAGTACTTC	CASSQLTQETQYF
-	TRBV5-1	TRBJ2-1	-	TGCGCCAGCAGCGCAGTCCGTGGACGGTACAATGAGCAGTTCTTC	CASSAVRGRYNEQFF
-	TRBV30	TRBJ1-3	-	TGTGCCTGGAGTGGGCTGGACGGAAACACCATATATTTT	CAWSGLDGNTIYF
-	TRBV4-1	TRBJ2-1	-	TGCGCCAGCAGCCAAGCCACATCAGGGAGGAAAAACAATGAGCAGTTCTTC	CASSQATSGRKNNEQFF
TRBD1	TRBV14	TRBJ2-1	few	TGTGCCAGCAGCTTCCGGGACAGGGGGTTTGAGCGGTTCTTC	CASSFRDRGFERFF
-	TRBV7-3	TRBJ2-7	-	TGTGCCAGCAGCTTAGCAAGGTCCTACGAGCAGTACTTC	CASSLARSYEQYF
-	TRBV29-1	TRBJ1-1	-	TGCAGCGTTTTACAGGGTACATGGGACACTGAAGCTTTCTTT	CSVLQGTWDTEAFF
-	TRBV30	TRBJ2-2	-	TGTGCCTGGAGCAGAACCGGGGAGCTGTTTTTT	CAWSRTGELFF
TRBD1	TRBV29-1	TRBJ2-7	-	TGCAGCGCCAGTACCGGGACAGGGGGCGCTTACGAGCAGTACTTC	CSASTGTGGAYEQYF
-	TRBV11-2	TRBJ2-7	-	TGTGCCAGCAGCTTAGCGGGTCGGTCCTACGAGCAGTACTTC	CASSLAGRSYEQYF
TRBD1	TRBV6-5	TRBJ1-1	-	TGTGCCAGCAGTTACGGGACAGTGAACACTGAAGCTTTCTTT	CASSYGTVNTEAFF
TRBD1	TRBV27	TRBJ1-2	few	TGTGCCAGCAGTGTGGGGGGCCCGGACAGGGGATCGAATGGCTACACCTTC	CASSVGGPDRGSNGYTF
-	TRBV5-1	TRBJ2-1	few	TGCGCCAGCGGTTCCAATGAGCAGTTCTTC	CASGSNEQFF
-	TRBV30	TRBJ1-2	-	TGTGCGTTATTCAACGGGGGCGGCTACACCTTC	CALFNGGGYTF
-	TRBV25-1	TRBJ1-5	-	TGTGCCAGCAGTGAGACAGGCCGAAATCAGCCCCAGCATTTT	CASSETGRNQPQHF
-	TRBV29-1	TRBJ2-5	-	TGCAGCGTTGCCCCGGGCCCAGCGGGAGAGACCCAGTACTTC	CSVAPGPAGETQYF
TRBD1	TRBV23-1	TRBJ2-7	few	TGCGCCAGCAGTCGACCGGGACAGAGGTACGAGCAGTACTTC	CASSRPGQRYEQYF
TRBD2	TRBV6-5	TRBJ2-5	-	TGTGCCAGCAGTTCTAGCGGGGGGGCAGTGGTGCGGGACTTC	CASSSSGGAVVRDF
TRBD2	TRBV27	TRBJ2-3	-	TGTGCCAGCAGTTTCTATCCGGGACTAGCGGGGAGCACAGATACGCAGTATTTT	CASSFYPGLAGSTDTQYF
-	TRBV30	TRBJ2-2	-	TGTGCCTGGAGGGCGACAGGGAACACCGGGGAGCTGTTTTTT	CAWRATGNTGELFF
-	TRBV30	TRBJ1-1	-	TGTGCCTGGAGCCTACCCTCCCGCGCTTTCTTT	CAWSLPSRAFF
TRBD1	TRBV7-9	TRBJ2-3	few	TGTGCCAGCAGCGCCCGGGACAGGGGGAGAGATACGCAGTATTTT	CASSARDRGRDTQYF
TRBD1	TRBV7-9	TRBJ2-7	few	TGTGCCAGCAGCGACAGGGTAATCTCCTACGAGCAGTACTTC	CASSDRVISYEQYF
-	TRBV10-3	TRBJ1-3	-	TGTGCCATCAGTGAGAAGGGTTCCGGAAACACCATATATTTT	CAISEKGSGNTIYF
TRBD1	TRBV29-1	TRBJ2-5	-	TGCAGCACGAACGGACAGGGCGAAGAGACCCAGTACTTC	CSTNGQGEETQYF
-	TRBV18	TRBJ1-1	-	TGTGCCAGCTCTCCCCAACAGGGTTCCATGAACACTGAAGCTTTCTTT	CASSPQQGSMNTEAFF
-	TRBV15	TRBJ2-3	-	TGTGCCACCAGCAGAGCTAGCGTCCGAGCAGATACGCAGTATTTT	CATSRASVRADTQYF
TRBD1	TRBV30	TRBJ1-1	-	TGTGCCGCCGACAGGGGCAAAAGCGGGGCTTTCTTT	CAADRGKSGAFF
TRBD1	TRBV30	TRBJ1-2	many	TGTGCCTGGAATTACAGGGGCCGCTATGGCTACACCTTC	CAWNYRGRYGYTF
TRBD2	TRBV27	TRBJ2-5	-	TGTGCCAGCAGAAACTCCGGGGGGGCGGAGACCCAGTACTTC	CASRNSGGAETQYF
-	TRBV14	TRBJ2-7	-	TGTGCCAGCAGCCTCGGGATTTACGAGCAGTACTTC	CASSLGIYEQYF
-	TRBV9	TRBJ1-6	few	TGTGCCAGCAGCGTAGTGGAGGGGGGCTCACCCCTCCACTTT	CASSVVEGGSPLHF
TRBD2	TRBV27	TRBJ2-5	-	TGTGCCAGCAGCCTAGAGGGACTAGGAGAGACCCAGTACTTC	CASSLEGLGETQYF
-	TRBV2	TRBJ2-6	-	TGTGCCAGCAGCCAGGACAGAGATTCTGGGGCCAACGTCCTGACTTTC	CASSQDRDSGANVLTF